This TCR beta chain originates from a study of blood T cell repertoires in COVID-19. About the research overall: Both acute and convalescent COVID-19 samples were obtained from the United States, Italy and Spain.

The protocol was immunoSEQ multiplex PCR, while the TCRdb copy is restricted to in-frame clones and leaves out a portion. The top ten clones hold 9.5% to 15% of a sample with roughly 250,000 clones, around 86% of them seen once. There are 14 residues in the CDR3. V was trimmed by 4 bases and J by 10 bases, leaving 17 bases between them. CDR1 and CDR2 from the germline V gene are MNHEY and SVGAGI. The receptor was derived from a woman aged 60 to 75 with active or convalescent COVID-19. Sequenced input: peripheral blood. The chain links TRBV6-5 to TRBJ2-4; possible D gene TRBD1, 5 bases. The chain's CDR3 is CASSFDPTERIQYF. CDR3 coding DNA: TGTGCCAGCAGTTTCGATCCGACAGAGAGAATTCAGTACTTC.